Listed below are T cell receptor beta chains from one sample, sequenced in a study of T cell responses to AZD1222 COVID-19 vaccine. The method was immunoSEQ multiplex PCR; TCRdb's version includes in-frame clones alone and lacks a portion of them. The table records more than 110,000 clones, 80% to 95% of them present only once. Here the sequenced sample was peripheral blood, taken on day 0 of AZD1222 vaccination. The receptors derive from an adult in good health. Each CDR3 is given with its conserved first and last residue. D genes are given only for firm matches. Not every row has a clone size; where given, it reads once, few, many or a size class.

abundance | j_gene | d_gene | v_gene | CDR3aa | CDR3nt
. | TRBJ2-3 | TRBD2 | TRBV24-1 | CATSDSPRFGGRGDTQYF | TGTGCCACCAGTGACTCCCCCCGTTTCGGCGGGAGGGGAGATACGCAGTATTTT
. | TRBJ1-1 | . | TRBV28 | CASSPIAGADTEAFF | TGTGCCAGCAGTCCTATTGCCGGGGCGGACACTGAAGCTTTCTTT
once | TRBJ2-7 | TRBD2 | TRBV11-2 | CASSSGLASSYEQYF | TGTGCCAGCAGCTCAGGACTAGCGTCTTCCTACGAGCAGTACTTC
. | TRBJ2-5 | TRBD2 | TRBV19 | CASSAPGLASQETQYF | TGTGCCAGTAGTGCTCCGGGACTAGCGAGCCAAGAGACCCAGTACTTC
. | TRBJ1-2 | . | TRBV11-2 | CASSFGGGYTF | TGTGCCAGCAGCTTTGGGGGCGGCTACACCTTC
. | TRBJ1-2 | . | TRBV19 | CASRLNGQLFF | TGTGCCAGTAGGCTCAATGGACAGCTATTTTTC
. | TRBJ2-2 | TRBD2 | TRBV9 | CASSVTSGNTGELFF | TGTGCCAGCAGCGTAACTAGCGGGAACACCGGGGAGCTGTTTTTT
. | TRBJ1-5 | . | TRBV9 | CASSPHQPQHF | TGTGCCAGCAGCCCCCATCAGCCCCAGCATTTT
. | TRBJ2-4 | . | TRBV5-1 | CASSLGQVAKNIQYF | TGCGCCAGCAGCTTGGGACAGGTAGCCAAAAACATTCAGTACTTC
. | TRBJ1-2 | . | TRBV21-1 | CASSKKGRWSNYGYTF | TGTGCCAGCAGCAAAAAGGGTAGGTGGTCTAACTATGGCTACACCTTC
. | TRBJ1-5 | . | TRBV6-5 | CASSYSGWGSNQPQHF | TGTGCCAGCAGTTACTCTGGGTGGGGGAGCAATCAGCCCCAGCATTTT
. | TRBJ2-1 | TRBD2 | TRBV10-3 | CAIRGATSGPNEQFF | TGTGCCATCAGAGGCGCGACTAGCGGGCCCAATGAGCAGTTCTTC